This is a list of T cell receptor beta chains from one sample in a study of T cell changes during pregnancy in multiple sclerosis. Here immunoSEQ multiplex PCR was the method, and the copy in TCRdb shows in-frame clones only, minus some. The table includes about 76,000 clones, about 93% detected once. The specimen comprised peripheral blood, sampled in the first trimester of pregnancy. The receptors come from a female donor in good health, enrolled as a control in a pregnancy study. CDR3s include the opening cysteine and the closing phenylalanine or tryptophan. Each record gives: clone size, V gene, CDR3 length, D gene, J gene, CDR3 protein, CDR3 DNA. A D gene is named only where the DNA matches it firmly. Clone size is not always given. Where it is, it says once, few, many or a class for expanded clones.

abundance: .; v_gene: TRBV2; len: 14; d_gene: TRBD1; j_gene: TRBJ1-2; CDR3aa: CASSEDRFNYGYTF; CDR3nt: TGTGCCAGCAGTGAGGACAGGTTTAACTATGGCTACACCTTC
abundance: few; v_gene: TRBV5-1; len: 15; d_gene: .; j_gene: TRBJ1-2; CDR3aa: CASSLAKGWWFGYTF; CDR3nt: TGCGCCAGCAGCTTGGCCAAGGGGTGGTGGTTCGGCTACACCTTC
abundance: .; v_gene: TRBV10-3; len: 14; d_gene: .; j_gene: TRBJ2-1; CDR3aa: CAISPADSSDEQFF; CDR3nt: TGTGCCATCAGTCCAGCGGACAGTAGCGATGAGCAGTTCTTC
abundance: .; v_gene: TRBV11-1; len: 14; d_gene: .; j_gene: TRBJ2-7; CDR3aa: CASGTGRIFDEQYF; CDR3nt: TGTGCCAGCGGTACAGGCAGGATTTTCGACGAGCAGTACTTC
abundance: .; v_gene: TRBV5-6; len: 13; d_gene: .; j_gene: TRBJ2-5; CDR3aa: CASSSDSGKTQYF; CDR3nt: TGTGCCAGCAGCTCGGACTCGGGAAAGACCCAGTACTTC
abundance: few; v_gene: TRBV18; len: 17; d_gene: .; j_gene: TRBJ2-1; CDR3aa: CASSPSEVGSSYNEQFF; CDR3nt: TGTGCCAGCTCCCCATCTGAGGTAGGGAGCTCCTACAATGAGCAGTTCTTC
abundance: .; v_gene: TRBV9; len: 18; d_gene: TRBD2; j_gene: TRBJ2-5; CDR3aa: CASSVGQGLAGGQETQYF; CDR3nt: TGTGCCAGCAGCGTAGGGCAGGGACTAGCGGGAGGCCAAGAGACCCAGTACTTC
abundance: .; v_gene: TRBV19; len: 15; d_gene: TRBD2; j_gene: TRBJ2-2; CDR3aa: CASTPGGGRTGELFF; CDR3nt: TGTGCCAGTACCCCCGGGGGGGGAAGGACCGGGGAGCTGTTTTTT
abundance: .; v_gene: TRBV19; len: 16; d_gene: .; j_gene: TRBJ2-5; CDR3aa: CASSPGRGSQQETQYF; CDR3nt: TGTGCCAGTAGTCCAGGTAGGGGGAGTCAGCAAGAGACCCAGTACTTC
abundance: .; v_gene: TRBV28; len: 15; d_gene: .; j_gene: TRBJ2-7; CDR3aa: CASRPFKGGAYEQYF; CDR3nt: TGTGCCAGCAGGCCCTTTAAAGGGGGGGCTTACGAGCAGTACTTC
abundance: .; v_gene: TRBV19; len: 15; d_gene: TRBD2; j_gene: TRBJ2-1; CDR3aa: CASSIVASGNNEQFF; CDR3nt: TGTGCCAGTAGTATAGTGGCTAGCGGGAACAATGAGCAGTTCTTC
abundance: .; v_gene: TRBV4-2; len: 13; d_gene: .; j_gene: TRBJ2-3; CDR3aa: CASSPGRADTQYF; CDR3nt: TGTGCCAGCAGCCCCGGGAGAGCAGATACGCAGTATTTT
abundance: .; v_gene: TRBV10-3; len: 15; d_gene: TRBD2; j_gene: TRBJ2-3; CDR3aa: CAISEYQRDLDTQYF; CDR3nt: TGTGCCATCAGTGAGTACCAGCGGGACCTAGATACGCAGTATTTT
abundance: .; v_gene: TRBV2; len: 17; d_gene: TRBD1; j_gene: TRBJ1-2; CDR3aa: CASSDGGGASPKYGYTF; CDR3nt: TGTGCCAGCAGTGACGGAGGGGGCGCATCCCCTAAATATGGCTACACCTTC
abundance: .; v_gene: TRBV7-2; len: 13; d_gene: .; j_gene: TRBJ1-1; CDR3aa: CASSSAARFEAFF; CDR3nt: TGTGCCAGCAGCTCTGCGGCCCGGTTTGAAGCTTTCTTT
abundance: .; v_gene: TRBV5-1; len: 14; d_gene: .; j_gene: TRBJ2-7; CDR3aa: CASSLGGSVYEQYF; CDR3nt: TGCGCCAGCAGCTTGGGAGGGAGCGTCTACGAGCAGTACTTC
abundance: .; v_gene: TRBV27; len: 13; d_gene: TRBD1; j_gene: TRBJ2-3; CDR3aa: CASIDRAADTQYF; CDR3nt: TGTGCCAGCATTGACAGGGCCGCAGATACGCAGTATTTT
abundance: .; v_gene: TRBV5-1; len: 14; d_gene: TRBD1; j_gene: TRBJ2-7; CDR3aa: CASSPGTGGGEQYF; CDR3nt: TGCGCCAGCAGCCCCGGGACAGGGGGCGGCGAGCAGTACTTC
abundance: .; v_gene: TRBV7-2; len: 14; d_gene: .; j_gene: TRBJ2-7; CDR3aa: CASSARTSNPQQYF; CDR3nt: TGTGCCAGCAGCGCCCGAACTAGCAACCCTCAGCAGTACTTC
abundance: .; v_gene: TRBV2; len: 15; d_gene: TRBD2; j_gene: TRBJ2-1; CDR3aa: CASSGASGRYNEQFF; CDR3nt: TGTGCCAGCAGTGGCGCTAGCGGGAGGTACAATGAGCAGTTCTTC
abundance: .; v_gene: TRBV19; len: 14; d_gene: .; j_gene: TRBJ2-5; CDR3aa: CASSITGSGETQYF; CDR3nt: TGTGCCAGTAGTATAACAGGGAGTGGGGAGACCCAGTACTTC
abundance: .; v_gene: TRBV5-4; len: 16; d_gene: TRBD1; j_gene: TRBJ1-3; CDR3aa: CASSAPDRVGGNTIYF; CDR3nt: TGTGCCAGCAGCGCTCCAGACAGGGTTGGTGGAAACACCATATATTTT
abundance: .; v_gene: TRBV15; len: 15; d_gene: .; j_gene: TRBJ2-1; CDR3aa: CATSRDGQIYNEQFF; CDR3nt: TGTGCCACCAGCAGAGATGGCCAGATCTACAATGAGCAGTTCTTC
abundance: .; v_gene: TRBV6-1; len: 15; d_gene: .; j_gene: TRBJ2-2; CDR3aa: CASRRTELNTGELFF; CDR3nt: TGTGCCAGCAGAAGGACAGAATTGAACACCGGGGAGCTGTTTTTT
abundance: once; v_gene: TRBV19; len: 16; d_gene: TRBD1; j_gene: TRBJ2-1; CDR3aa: CASSPEVGTGGNEQFF; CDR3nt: TGTGCCAGTAGTCCTGAGGTAGGGACAGGGGGCAATGAGCAGTTCTTC
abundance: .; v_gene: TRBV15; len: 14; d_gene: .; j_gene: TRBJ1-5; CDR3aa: CATRLGPNNQPQHF; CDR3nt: TGTGCCACCAGACTAGGGCCAAACAATCAGCCCCAGCATTTT
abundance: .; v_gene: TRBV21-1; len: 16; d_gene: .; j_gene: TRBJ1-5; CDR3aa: CASSNPTATYNQPQHF; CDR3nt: TGTGCCAGCAGCAATCCGACAGCGACATACAATCAGCCCCAGCATTTT
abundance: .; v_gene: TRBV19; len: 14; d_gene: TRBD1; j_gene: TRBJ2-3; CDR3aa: CASSKYRGPDTQYF; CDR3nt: TGTGCCAGTAGTAAATACAGGGGTCCAGATACGCAGTATTTT
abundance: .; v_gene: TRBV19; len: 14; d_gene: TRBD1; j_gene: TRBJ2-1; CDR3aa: CASSRDRGFNEQFF; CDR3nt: TGTGCCAGTAGTCGGGACAGGGGGTTCAATGAGCAGTTCTTC
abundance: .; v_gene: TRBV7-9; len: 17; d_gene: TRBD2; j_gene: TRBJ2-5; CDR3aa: CASSDPDGLAGAETQYF; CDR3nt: TGTGCCAGCAGCGATCCTGACGGGCTAGCGGGAGCAGAGACCCAGTACTTC
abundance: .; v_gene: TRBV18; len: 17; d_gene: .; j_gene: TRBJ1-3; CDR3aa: CASSPSQGSHSGNTIYF; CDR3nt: TGTGCCAGCTCACCATCCCAGGGGTCCCACTCTGGAAACACCATATATTTT
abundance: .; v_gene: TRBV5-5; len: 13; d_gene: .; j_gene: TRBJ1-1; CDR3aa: CASSLVQYSEAFF; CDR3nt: TGTGCCAGCAGCTTGGTTCAGTATTCTGAAGCTTTCTTT
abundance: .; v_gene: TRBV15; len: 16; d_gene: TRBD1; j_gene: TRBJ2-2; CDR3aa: CATSRRDRPNTGELFF; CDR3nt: TGTGCCACCAGCAGACGGGACAGGCCGAACACCGGGGAGCTGTTTTTT
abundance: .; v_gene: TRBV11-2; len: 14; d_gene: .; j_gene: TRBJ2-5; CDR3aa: CASSFGTNQETQYF; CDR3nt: TGTGCCAGCAGCTTCGGGACAAACCAAGAGACCCAGTACTTC
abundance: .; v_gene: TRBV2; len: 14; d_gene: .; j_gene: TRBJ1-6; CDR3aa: CAGTRGGWNSPLHF; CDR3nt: TGTGCCGGAACGAGGGGGGGCTGGAATTCACCCCTCCACTTT
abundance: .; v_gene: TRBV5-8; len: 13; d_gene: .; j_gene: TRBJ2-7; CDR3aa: CASSYRTGYEQYF; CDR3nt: TGTGCCAGCAGTTACCGAACCGGCTACGAGCAGTACTTC
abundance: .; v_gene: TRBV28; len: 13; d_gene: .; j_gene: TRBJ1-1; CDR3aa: CASRTQGVTEAFF; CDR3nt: TGTGCCAGCAGGACCCAGGGTGTAACTGAAGCTTTCTTT
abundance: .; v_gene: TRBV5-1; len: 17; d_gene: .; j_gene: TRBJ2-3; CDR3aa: CASSLGDSSRGTDTQYF; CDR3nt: TGCGCCAGCAGCTTGGGGGACTCCTCCCGGGGCACAGATACGCAGTATTTT
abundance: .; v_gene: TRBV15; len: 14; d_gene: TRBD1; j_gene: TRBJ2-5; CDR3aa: CATSRFGQGETQYF; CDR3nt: TGTGCCACCAGCAGATTTGGACAGGGAGAGACCCAGTACTTC
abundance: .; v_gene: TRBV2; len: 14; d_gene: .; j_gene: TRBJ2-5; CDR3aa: CASSPGKGVETQYF; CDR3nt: TGTGCCAGCAGCCCGGGGAAGGGGGTAGAGACCCAGTACTTC
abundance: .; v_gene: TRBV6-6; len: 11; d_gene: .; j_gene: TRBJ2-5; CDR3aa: CASSPQETQYF; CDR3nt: TGTGCCAGCAGCCCTCAAGAGACCCAGTACTTC
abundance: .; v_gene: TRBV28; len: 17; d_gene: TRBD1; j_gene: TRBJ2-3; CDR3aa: CASLGPFLGQYTDTQYF; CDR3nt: TGTGCCTCCCTTGGTCCCTTTTTGGGACAGTACACAGATACGCAGTATTTT
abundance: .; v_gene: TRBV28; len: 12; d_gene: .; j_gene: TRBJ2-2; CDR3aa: CASKGAPGELFF; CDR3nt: TGTGCCAGCAAAGGGGCGCCCGGGGAGCTGTTTTTT
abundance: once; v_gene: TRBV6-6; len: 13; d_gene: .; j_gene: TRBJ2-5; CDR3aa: CASSPQGKETQYF; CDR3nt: TGTGCCAGCAGTCCCCAGGGGAAAGAGACCCAGTACTTC
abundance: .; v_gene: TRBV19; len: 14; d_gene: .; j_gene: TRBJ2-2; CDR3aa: CASSIAGNTGELFF; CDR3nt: TGTGCCAGTAGCATCGCAGGAAACACCGGGGAGCTGTTTTTT
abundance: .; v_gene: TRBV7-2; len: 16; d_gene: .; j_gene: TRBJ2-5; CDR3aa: CASSLGSFGLSETQYF; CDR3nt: TGTGCCAGCAGCTTAGGGTCCTTTGGCCTGTCGGAGACCCAGTACTTC
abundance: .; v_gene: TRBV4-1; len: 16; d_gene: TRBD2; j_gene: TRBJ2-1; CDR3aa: CASSQSGLAGGSEQFF; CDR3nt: TGCGCCAGCAGCCAAAGCGGACTAGCGGGAGGGAGTGAGCAGTTCTTC
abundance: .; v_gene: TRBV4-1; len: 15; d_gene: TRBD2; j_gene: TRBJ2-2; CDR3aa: CASSQVASGSGELFF; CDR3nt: TGCGCCAGCAGCCAAGTGGCTAGCGGTTCCGGGGAGCTGTTTTTT
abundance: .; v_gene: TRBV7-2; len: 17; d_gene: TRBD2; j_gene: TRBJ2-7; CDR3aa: CASSPPGLAGGMGEQYF; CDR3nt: TGTGCCAGCAGCCCACCGGGACTAGCGGGAGGGATGGGGGAGCAGTACTTC
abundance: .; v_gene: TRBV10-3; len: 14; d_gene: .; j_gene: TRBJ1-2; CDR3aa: CAISESAGSLGYTF; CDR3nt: TGTGCCATCAGTGAGTCCGCAGGGTCTCTCGGCTACACCTTC
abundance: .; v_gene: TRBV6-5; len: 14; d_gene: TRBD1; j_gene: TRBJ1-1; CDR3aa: CASSYRTGATEAFF; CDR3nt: TGTGCCAGCAGTTATCGGACAGGGGCCACTGAAGCTTTCTTT
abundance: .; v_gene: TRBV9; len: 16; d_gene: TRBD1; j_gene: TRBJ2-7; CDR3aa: CASSGQQGASAYEQYF; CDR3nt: TGTGCCAGCAGCGGGCAACAGGGGGCGAGCGCCTACGAGCAGTACTTC
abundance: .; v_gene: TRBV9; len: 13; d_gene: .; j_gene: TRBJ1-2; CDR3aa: CASSPVSVYGYTF; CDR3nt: TGTGCCAGCAGCCCCGTATCTGTCTATGGCTACACCTTC
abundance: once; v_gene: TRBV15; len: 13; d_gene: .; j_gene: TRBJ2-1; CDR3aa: CATTLGGQGEQFF; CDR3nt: TGTGCCACCACCCTTGGGGGCCAGGGTGAGCAGTTCTTC
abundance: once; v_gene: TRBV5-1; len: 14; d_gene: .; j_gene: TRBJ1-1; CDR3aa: CASSSGGGNTEAFF; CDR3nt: TGCGCCAGCAGCTCCGGGGGGGGGAACACTGAAGCTTTCTTT
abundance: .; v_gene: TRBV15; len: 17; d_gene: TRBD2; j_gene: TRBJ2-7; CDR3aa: CATSREPGLAGPYEQYF; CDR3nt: TGTGCCACCAGCAGAGAACCCGGACTAGCGGGACCCTACGAGCAGTACTTC
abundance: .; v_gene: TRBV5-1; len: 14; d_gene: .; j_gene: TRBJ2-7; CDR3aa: CASSLVASHDEQYF; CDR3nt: TGCGCCAGCAGCTTGGTGGCTAGCCACGACGAGCAGTACTTC
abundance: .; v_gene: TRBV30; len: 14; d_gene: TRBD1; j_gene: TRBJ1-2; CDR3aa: CAWSVLSTGDGYTF; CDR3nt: TGTGCCTGGAGTGTATTGTCCACAGGGGATGGCTACACCTTC
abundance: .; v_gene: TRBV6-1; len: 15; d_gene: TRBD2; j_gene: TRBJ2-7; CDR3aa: CASNIGLAGVYEQYF; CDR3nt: TGTGCCAGCAATATAGGCCTAGCGGGAGTATACGAGCAGTACTTC
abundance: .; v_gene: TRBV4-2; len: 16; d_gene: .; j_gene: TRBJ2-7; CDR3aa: CASSQMDGSGSNEQYF; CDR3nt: TGTGCCAGCAGCCAAATGGACGGGAGCGGTTCCAACGAGCAGTACTTC